This T cell receptor beta chain was captured by sequencing in a study of blood T cell repertoires in COVID-19. As for the study in general: From T cells, B-cell-depleted T cells, or PBMCs came the material, which was cDNA or gDNA.

Germline values: CDR1 SGDLS, CDR2 YYNGEE. The CDR3 runs 18 residues. The V and J ends lost 2 bases and 0 bases, in that order; junction bases with no gene match: 12. This clone was counted a single time. Original processing notes: Nucleated cell counts were estimated from reference gene primer amplification. Clones were sequenced by immunoSEQ multiplex PCR, and TCRdb holds only the in-frame ones, with some missing. Clone size and V and J calls were adopted from that table, with D and trimming inferred from the DNA. The table shows fewer than 85,000 clones, with roughly 88% occurring only once. This chain connects TRBV9 to TRBJ2-3; 7 bases are shared with TRBD2. Material for sequencing was peripheral blood. The receptor was derived from a man in his fifties or sixties with active COVID-19. The CDR3 DNA reads as TGTGCCAGCAGCGTGGCCCCGACTAGCAGACCTAGCACAGATACGCAGTATTTT. Amino acids: CASSVAPTSRPSTDTQYF.